Sequencing of this TCR beta chain was carried out in a study of radiation and T cells in renal cell carcinoma. Libraries were prepared by immunoSEQ multiplex PCR; TCRdb keeps only in-frame clonotypes and omits some of them. The sample includes 120,000 to 150,000 clones, approximately 86% of them seen just once. Time point reported: blood 4 weeks post-SBRT, at nephrectomy. Regarding treatment: 15 Gy SBRT to primary tumor, nephrectomy 4 weeks later. The tumor was a clear cell renal cell carcinoma. Concerning this clone: Its antigen remains unknown.

Germline CDR1 SGHRS, CDR2 YFSETQ. The CDR3 contains 16 residues. Trimming cost V 3 bases and J 5 bases; bases outside gene matches: 9. Study results and caveats: In blood, top tumor clones expanded by 2 weeks, shrinking by 4.

This sequence joins TRBV5-1 and TRBJ2-2; 8 bases map to TRBD1. This clonotype was obtained from a woman between 50 and 59 years old with renal cell carcinoma. Sequences were derived from blood, sampled from a patient whose treatment included radiotherapy and nephrectomy. CDR3 loop: CASSWPRGLGTGELFF. CDR3 bases: TGCGCCAGCAGCTGGCCCAGGGGGCTGGGTACCGGGGAGCTGTTTTTT.